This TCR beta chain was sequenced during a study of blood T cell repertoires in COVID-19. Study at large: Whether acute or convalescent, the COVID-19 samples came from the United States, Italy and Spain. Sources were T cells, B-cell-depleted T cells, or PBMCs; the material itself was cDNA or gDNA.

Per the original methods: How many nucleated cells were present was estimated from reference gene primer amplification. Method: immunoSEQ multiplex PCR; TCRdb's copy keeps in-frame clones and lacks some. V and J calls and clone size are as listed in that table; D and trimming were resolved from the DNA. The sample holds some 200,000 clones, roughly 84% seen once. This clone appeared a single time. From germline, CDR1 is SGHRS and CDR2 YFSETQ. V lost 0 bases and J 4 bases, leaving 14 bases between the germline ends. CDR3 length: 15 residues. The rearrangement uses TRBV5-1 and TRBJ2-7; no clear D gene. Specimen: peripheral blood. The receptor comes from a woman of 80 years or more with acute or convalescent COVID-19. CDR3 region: CASSLGPTGDYEQYF. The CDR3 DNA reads TGCGCCAGCAGCTTGGGTCCGACTGGTGATTACGAGCAGTACTTC.